This TCR beta chain was captured in a study of somatic mutations in cytotoxic T cells in rheumatoid arthritis. Study-wide results and caveats: Patients with rheumatoid arthritis, but not healthy controls, had CD8+ clonality that increased with age. Measurement of CD8+ T-cell clonality revealed no significant difference between rheumatoid arthritis patients and age-matched healthy controls. Nobody had found out which antigens the expanded CD8+ clones targeted.

Comment on this clone: Its specificity is unknown.

The table came from immunoSEQ multiplex PCR; TCRdb's copy has only in-frame clones and leaves some out. The sample carries some 27,000 clones, roughly 80% recorded once. The sequenced sample was CD8+ T cells sorted from blood. The clonotype was recovered from a woman aged 18-29 years in good health.

The CDR3 here is CASSLSPGVGYNEQFF. The DNA of the CDR3 is TGTGCCAGCAGTTTATCGCCGGGAGTGGGCTACAATGAGCAGTTCTTC. The chain links TRBV27 to TRBJ2-1, with TRBD2 as a possible D gene (6 bases). CDR1 MNHEY and CDR2 SMNVEV come from the germline V gene (reference sequence). The CDR3 contains 16 residues. Trimming shortened V by 0 bases and J by 3 bases, and 12 bases separated the two germline ends.